The 16 T cell receptor beta chains below were found in one sample sequenced in a study of blood T cell repertoires in COVID-19. Produced via immunoSEQ multiplex PCR; TCRdb's table is partial and in-frame only. The sample consists of about 240,000 clones, about 80% of them appearing once. Sequenced input: peripheral blood. These receptor sequences come from a woman aged 80 or over with acute or convalescent COVID-19.

Comments on this clone: With a much larger clone just one base away, this may be a read error. J is TRBJ1-5 and V is TRBV7-3; tentatively, D is TRBD1 (5 bases). The V gene lost 5 bases and the J gene lost 4 bases, with 9 bases spanning the gap. This CDR3 comprises 13 residues. Germline lookup yields CDR1 SGHTA and CDR2 FQGTGA. The CDR3 loop is CASSPDRNQPQHF. CDR3 in DNA: TGTGCCAGCAGCCCCGACAGAAATCAGCCCCAGCATTTT.

This clone has just a few counts. This chain uses TRBV24-1 with TRBJ1-1; 8 bases are shared with TRBD1. V was pared by 12 bases and J by 3 bases, with 5 bases of the junction left unmatched. Germline values: CDR1 KGHDR, CDR2 SFDVKD. The CDR3 is made up of 12 amino acids. The CDR3 nucleotides are TGTGCCGGCCGGGACAGGTACACTGAAGCTTTCTTT. Protein: CAGRDRYTEAFF.

The chain recombines TRBV11-2 with TRBJ2-7; maybe TRBD1 (5 bases). The length of the CDR3 is 16 residues. Trimming removed 4 bases at V and 2 bases at J, with 18 bases between. Germline-derived CDR1 and CDR2 are SGHAT and FQNNGV. The CDR3 coding sequence is TGTGCCAGCAGCTCAGTCGGAAGGGGTGGAACCTACGAGCAGTACTTC. Translation gives CASSSVGRGGTYEQYF.

This clone was observed at least ten times. The J gene is TRBJ1-2, the V gene TRBV6-1, with 9 bases aligning to TRBD1. J was trimmed by 4 bases and V by 1 base; bases with no gene match: 4. The CDR3 totals 15 residues. Per germline, CDR1 MNHNS and CDR2 SASEGT. CDR3 in DNA: TGTGCCAGCAGTGAAGGCCCGGGACAGGGCTATGGCTACACCTTC. Protein: CASSEGPGQGYGYTF.

The chain joins TRBV5-6 to TRBJ1-5, with TRBD1 identical over 7 bases. This CDR3 has 15 amino acids. Germline CDR1 reads SGHDT; CDR2 reads YYEEEE. Unmatched junction bases numbered 10, after V lost 4 bases and J lost 6 bases. Here the CDR3 DNA reads TGTGCCAGCAGCCTCCGGGGGACAGTCCGTCAGCCCCAGCATTTT. This translates into CASSLRGTVRQPQHF.

The J gene is TRBJ2-2, the V gene TRBV24-1; tentative D call: TRBD1 (5 bases). V was pared by 1 base and J by 0 bases, with 11 bases between. The CDR3 consists of 17 residues. Germline V gene lookup returns CDR1 KGHDR and CDR2 SFDVKD. The CDR3 DNA follows: TGTGCCACCAGTGATTTCCCTACGACAGCGAACACCGGGGAGCTGTTTTTT. It yields the protein CATSDFPTTANTGELFF.

The chain carries TRBV7-9 and TRBJ1-5; the D gene is possibly TRBD1 (6 bases). The CDR3 spans 18 residues. The germline V gene encodes CDR1 SEHNR and CDR2 FQNEAQ (reference sequence). V was clipped by 5 bases and J by 3 bases, with 23 bases between them. The CDR3: CASSDPEGEGRVNQPQHF. DNA for the CDR3: TGTGCCAGCAGCGACCCCGAGGGGGAAGGAAGAGTCAATCAGCCCCAGCATTTT.

The chain uses TRBV14 and TRBJ1-3, with D tentatively TRBD1 (5 bases). The germline gives CDR1 SGHDN, CDR2 FVKESK. CDR3 length: 16 residues. Trimming removed 4 bases at V and 3 bases at J, with 16 bases between. CDR3 protein: CASSRIVGGVGNTIYF. Here the CDR3 DNA reads TGTGCCAGCAGCCGCATCGTGGGGGGAGTTGGAAACACCATATATTTT.

The chain employs TRBV7-8 and TRBJ2-1; 8 bases align to TRBD1. The junction had 13 bases not matched to a gene; V was cut back by 1 base and J by 5 bases. This CDR3 has 18 amino acids. Germline V gene sequence: CDR1 SGHVS, CDR2 FQNEAQ. The CDR3, as DNA: TGTGCCAGCAGCTTAGAGTACAGGGGGTTGGGGTCGGACAATGAGCAGTTCTTC. It yields the protein CASSLEYRGLGSDNEQFF.

The CDR3 DNA is TGTGCCAGCGGACTAGCGGGGGCAGAGACCCAGTACTTC. Its translation is CASGLAGAETQYF. This rearrangement joins TRBV13 to TRBJ2-5, with TRBD2 matching over 13 bases. The CDR3 covers 13 residues. CDR1 is PRHDT and CDR2 is FYEKMQ in the germline V gene (reference sequence). V dropped 8 bases and J dropped 4; count of bases not matched to a gene: 1.

In this sample, this clone turned up a few times. This sequence joins TRBV9 and TRBJ1-1; no reliable D call. Trimming removed 4 bases at V and 4 bases at J, with 14 bases between. The CDR3 runs to 14 residues. Germline lookup yields CDR1 SGDLS and CDR2 YYNGEE. The CDR3 reads CASSKRHGSTEAFF. The CDR3 bases are TGTGCCAGCAGCAAGAGACACGGGAGCACTGAAGCTTTCTTT.

The chain couples TRBV7-8 to TRBJ2-5; TRBD2 aligns across 8 bases. CDR1 is SGHVS, CDR2 FQNEAQ, per germline. The CDR3 consists of 14 residues. The V and J ends lost 5 bases and 7 bases, in that order; junction bases with no gene match: 9. The CDR3 reads CASSQSGGGVTQYF. The CDR3 DNA is TGTGCCAGCAGCCAATCGGGAGGGGGGGTGACCCAGTACTTC.

This clone was seen only a few times. The chain uses TRBV5-1 and TRBJ1-1, with TRBD1 identical over 7 bases. Germline V gene sequence: CDR1 SGHRS, CDR2 YFSETQ. The CDR3 contains 14 residues. V lost 4 bases to trimming and J lost 3 bases; unmatched junction nucleotides: 6. CDR3 in amino acids: CASSVTGAYTEAFF. CDR3 DNA: TGCGCCAGCAGCGTCACAGGGGCGTACACTGAAGCTTTCTTT.

The chain joins TRBV30 to TRBJ2-7; D gene ambiguous. Per the germline V gene, CDR1 is GTSNPN and CDR2 is SVGIG (reference sequence). The ends were cut back, 1 base at V and 2 bases at J, with 6 bases in the middle. This CDR3 has 12 amino acids. The DNA for the CDR3 is TGTGCCTGGAGTGGTCCCACCTACGAGCAGTACTTC. Translation gives CAWSGPTYEQYF.

The J gene is TRBJ1-2, the V gene TRBV28; D gene ambiguous. CDR1 MDHEN and CDR2 SYDVKM come from the germline V gene. This CDR3 has 11 residues. Trimming left V 8 bases short and J 8 bases short, with 12 bases between. DNA for the CDR3: TGTGCCAGCGCCCGGGAGTGGGGCTACACCTTC. Its translation: CASAREWGYTF.

The gene calls are TRBV5-1 and TRBJ2-7, with D possibly TRBD1 on 5 matching bases. Germline CDR1 is SGHRS and CDR2 is YFSETQ. Trimming stripped 4 bases from V and 2 bases from J, with 13 bases between. The CDR3 spans 14 residues. In DNA, the CDR3 is TGCGCCAGCAGCCCGGCGACAGTTCCCTACGAGCAGTACTTC. Protein sequence: CASSPATVPYEQYF.